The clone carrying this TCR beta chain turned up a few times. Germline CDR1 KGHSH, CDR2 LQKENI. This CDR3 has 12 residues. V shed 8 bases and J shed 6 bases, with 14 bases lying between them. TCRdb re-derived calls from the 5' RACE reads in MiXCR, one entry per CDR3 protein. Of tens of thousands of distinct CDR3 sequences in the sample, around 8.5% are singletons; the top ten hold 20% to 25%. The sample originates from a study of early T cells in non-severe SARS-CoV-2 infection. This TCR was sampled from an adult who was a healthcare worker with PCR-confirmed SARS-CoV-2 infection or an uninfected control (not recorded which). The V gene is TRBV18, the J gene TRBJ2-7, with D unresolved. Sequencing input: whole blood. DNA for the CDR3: TGTGCCAGCCTTTCGAGCCGGGCCGAGCAGTACTTC. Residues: CASLSSRAEQYF.